This record concerns one T cell receptor (beta chain) sequence. As yet, its antigen is unknown. V shed 3 bases, J shed 6 bases, and the junction held 5 bases outside the gene matches. CDR3 length: 16 amino acids. Germline values: CDR1 MNHGY, CDR2 SVAAGI. The sample belongs to a study of regulatory T cells in long-lasting Graves disease. According to the study, TCR beta libraries were built with iRepertoire HTBI primers and CDR3-region Arm-PCR. TCRdb used MiXCR to reprocess the multiplex PCR reads, holding one entry per CDR3 protein. The table includes roughly 360,000 distinct CDR3 sequences, roughly 25% detected once. Study observations and caveats: When disease was persistent, TRBV28, TRBJ1-2 and TRBJ2-5 were the favored segments. Accuracy was possibly reduced by small sample size.

Described time point: persistent/refractory GD, antithyroid drugs over 5 years with positive TRAb. The TCR library was prepared using RNA isolated from PBMCs. Guidelines of the American Thyroid Association were used to diagnose Graves' disease. The input for sequencing was peripheral blood mononuclear cells (PBMCs), taken when the disease was refractory, from a patient treated with antithyroid drugs. The TCR sequence derives from a middle-aged woman with Graves disease. The chain recombines TRBV6-9 with TRBJ2-2; 12 nucleotides match TRBD1. CDR3 sequence: CASSYGDRGRSGELFF. The CDR3 coding sequence is TGTGCCAGCAGTTACGGGGACAGGGGGCGGTCCGGGGAGCTGTTTTTT.